The 25 T cell receptor beta chains below were found in one sample sequenced in a study of T cell repertoires in cytomegalovirus infection. TCRdb reprocessed the reads via MiXCR and lists one record per CDR3 protein. Of some 220,000 distinct CDR3 sequences in the sample, about 40% were seen once. Antigen specificity for these receptors is unknown. The source material was CD8+ T cells from cultured PBMCs, sampled from culture after CMV antigen stimulation. These receptors all come from a human donor in good health (CMV status not recorded). Some clones in this sample may be carry-over from other donors' samples.

This chain uses TRBV12-3 or TRBV12-4 with TRBJ2-3; 9 bases line up with TRBD1. The CDR3 totals 15 residues. J gave up 1 base and V 3 bases, and 2 bases lay outside the gene matches. For the CDR3, the DNA is TGTGCCAGCAGTTTTAGGACAGGGGGCACAGATACGCAGTATTTT. Translation gives CASSFRTGGTDTQYF.

This clonotype was seen only once. The chain couples TRBV5-4 to TRBJ2-5; 7 bases agree with TRBD1. V lost 4 bases to trimming and J lost 1 base; unmatched junction nucleotides: 16. This CDR3 has 18 residues. Looked up from germline, CDR1 is SGHNT and CDR2 is YYREEE (reference sequence). DNA for the CDR3: TGTGCCAGCAGCCCACCCCCCGGGACAGCGACCCTCCAAGAGACCCAGTACTTC. This encodes CASSPPPGTATLQETQYF.

The V and J genes are TRBV7-9 and TRBJ2-1, with TRBD2 matching 8 bases. The ends lost 8 bases at V and 3 bases at J; junction bases unmatched: 6. The CDR3 covers 14 residues. Germline CDR1 reads SEHNR; CDR2 reads FQNEAQ (reference sequence). CDR3 DNA: TGTGCCAGCGGTATAGCGGGGTTCTACAATGAGCAGTTCTTC. The encoded protein is CASGIAGFYNEQFF.

The J gene is TRBJ1-6, the V gene TRBV25-1; D might be TRBD1 (6 bases). With 10 bases removed from V and 7 bases from J, the gap between germline ends came to 20 bases. Germline loops: CDR1 MGHDK, CDR2 SYGVNS. The CDR3 extends over 15 amino acids. Here the CDR3 reads CATLLQGEGNSPLHF. CDR3 sequence (DNA): TGTGCCACCTTGTTACAGGGTGAAGGGAATTCACCCCTCCACTTT.

The chain recombines TRBV19 with TRBJ2-3; 14 nucleotides align to TRBD2. Germline CDR1 is LNHDA and CDR2 is SQIVND (reference sequence). Germline trimming cut 9 bases from V and 0 bases from J; bases unmatched to any gene: 5. The CDR3 has 16 residues. CDR3 protein: CASGLAGGSSTDTQYF. CDR3 sequence (DNA): TGTGCCAGCGGACTAGCGGGAGGTTCTAGCACAGATACGCAGTATTTT.

The chain uses TRBV28 and TRBJ1-2; TRBD1 is a possible D gene (6 bases). Germline-derived CDR1 and CDR2 are MDHEN and SYDVKM. The CDR3 has 16 amino acids. With 5 bases removed from V and 8 bases from J, the gap between germline ends came to 24 bases. The CDR3 loop is CASSPTSRRDKYGYTF. The DNA of the CDR3 is TGTGCCAGCAGTCCCACATCCCGGCGGGACAAGTACGGCTACACCTTC.

This clonotype has just one count. V usage is TRBV27 and J usage is TRBJ2-7, with 10 nucleotides matching TRBD1. The CDR3 length is 14 residues. V lost 2 bases to trimming and J lost 4 bases; unmatched junction nucleotides: 2. The germline V gene has CDR1 MNHEY and CDR2 SMNVEV (reference sequence). The chain's CDR3 is CASSLADRGYEQYF. The CDR3 coding sequence is TGTGCCAGCAGTTTAGCGGACAGGGGGTACGAGCAGTACTTC.

The V and J genes are TRBV23-1 and TRBJ2-3; TRBD2 is a possible D gene (6 bases). TRBV23-1 is annotated as an ORF whose role is uncertain. The ends were cut back, 3 bases at V and 2 bases at J, with 30 bases in the middle. The length of the CDR3 is 21 residues. In nucleotides, the CDR3 is TGCGCCAGCAGTCAGGGTCTTCCGGGGGAACCCTCCGACGTGGTCACAGATACGCAGTATTTT. Encoded protein: CASSQGLPGEPSDVVTDTQYF.

This clonotype was recorded many times. The chain combines TRBV7-4 with TRBJ1-1, with unresolved D. In germline, CDR1 is SGHVT, CDR2 SQSDAQ. The CDR3 covers 16 residues. The V end was cut by 1 base, the J end by 1 base, with 13 bases between. The CDR3, as DNA: TGTGCCAGCAGCTTAGAAGGTACCAGACAGAACACTGAAGCTTTCTTT. It codes for CASSLEGTRQNTEAFF. The whole variable domain, remainder taken from reference TRBV7-4 and TRBJ1-1, is GAGVSQSPRYKVAKRGRDVALRCDSISGHVTLYWYRQTLGQGSEVLTYSQSDAQRDKSGRPSGRFSAERPERSVSTLKIQRTEQGDSAVYLCASSLEGTRQNTEAFFGQGTRLTVV.

This clonotype was seen a handful of times. The chain couples TRBV25-1 to TRBJ1-2; possible D gene TRBD1, 6 bases. Germline V CDR1 and CDR2: MGHDK, SYGVNS. The CDR3 runs to 14 residues. V lost 5 bases and J lost 4, with 14 bases in between. The CDR3 nucleotides read TGTGCCAGCAGTACAGGGTCCTATTCCTATGGCTACACCTTC. Translating gives CASSTGSYSYGYTF.

The chain joins TRBV7-3 to TRBJ1-1; no definite D call. The ends were cut back, 3 bases at V and 6 bases at J, with 23 bases in the middle. The CDR3 has 17 residues. Per germline, CDR1 SGHTA and CDR2 FQGTGA. For the CDR3, the DNA is TGTGCCAGCAGCTTCAAGGGCGGTCCTCTCTTCGCCCCTGAAGCTTTCTTT. The encoded protein is CASSFKGGPLFAPEAFF.

This clonotype showed up many times. The chain uses TRBV7-6 and TRBJ2-3, with TRBD1 matching over 10 bases. CDR1 SGHVS and CDR2 FNYEAQ come from the germline V gene. CDR3 length: 14 residues. The ends lost 5 bases at V and 9 bases at J; junction bases unmatched: 8. CDR3 DNA sequence: TGTGCCAGCAGCCCCTCGACAGGGGGCAGGACGCAGTATTTT. Translation: CASSPSTGGRTQYF.

This clonotype was detected only a few times. The V and J genes are TRBV12-3 or TRBV12-4 and TRBJ2-3; 13 bases line up with TRBD2. The CDR3 totals 19 residues. J lost 6 bases, V lost 7 bases, and 19 bases had no gene match. Written as DNA, the CDR3 is TGTGCCAGCAAGCCAACTCCCGGGACTAGCGGGGTGCCCACGGATACGCAGTATTTT. Translating it yields CASKPTPGTSGVPTDTQYF.

V and J are TRBV9 and TRBJ2-3, with 8 bases lining up with TRBD1. Germline CDR1 SGDLS, CDR2 YYNGEE. The CDR3 consists of 17 residues. V was pared by 2 bases and J by 6 bases, with 14 bases of the junction left unmatched. The CDR3 DNA follows: TGTGCCAGCAGCGTGAAGACAGGGGTTTCTACAAGGGATACGCAGTATTTT. Protein: CASSVKTGVSTRDTQYF.

The chain couples TRBV4-2 to TRBJ2-7, with D possibly matching TRBD1 (6 bases). The V gene's germline CDR1 is LGHNA and CDR2 YNFKEQ. The CDR3 length is 18 residues. Between the trimmed V and J ends, which lost 1 base and 2 bases, there was a span of 21 bases. In DNA form, the CDR3 reads TGTGCCAGCAGCCAAGGTACCATAAGGACAGTTGAACCCTACGAGCAGTACTTC. It codes for CASSQGTIRTVEPYEQYF.

The chain employs TRBV27 and TRBJ2-1; 8 nucleotides agree with TRBD2. Germline V gene sequence: CDR1 MNHEY, CDR2 SMNVEV (reference sequence). CDR3 length equals 18 residues. The ends lost 1 base at V and 3 bases at J; junction bases unmatched: 11. The CDR3, as DNA: TGTGCCAGCAGTTTATTATCCTCAGCGGGAGTGGGCTACAATGAGCAGTTCTTC. Its translation is CASSLLSSAGVGYNEQFF.

The chain links TRBV28 to TRBJ1-5; tentative D call: TRBD1 (5 bases). The CDR3 spans 16 residues. CDR1 MDHEN and CDR2 SYDVKM come from the germline V gene. V was shortened by 3 bases and J by 0 bases, with 12 bases between the two germline ends. The CDR3 nucleotides are TGTGCCAGCAGTTTCAACAGGAGACTTAGCAATCAGCCCCAGCATTTT. It translates to CASSFNRRLSNQPQHF.

The chain couples TRBV14 to TRBJ2-5; no definite D call. Germline-derived CDR1 and CDR2 are SGHDN and FVKESK. V was cut by 0 bases and J by 5 bases, with 19 bases left in between. The CDR3 runs to 17 residues. The CDR3 nucleotides are TGTGCCAGCAGCCAAGAAGGCACGCGAGCCCTGGGGGAGACCCAGTACTTC. Its translation is CASSQEGTRALGETQYF.

The rearrangement links TRBV20-1 to TRBJ1-1, with TRBD1 as a possible D gene (5 bases). The CDR3 runs 14 residues. V was shortened by 0 bases and J by 1 base, with 9 bases between the two germline ends. The germline V gene encodes CDR1 DFQATT and CDR2 SNEGSKA (reference sequence). As DNA, the CDR3 is TGCAGTGCTAGAGAAGGCGGGGGGAACACTGAAGCTTTCTTT. Protein: CSAREGGGNTEAFF.

This clonotype has only a few counts. The J gene is TRBJ2-7, the V gene TRBV7-9, with 9 bases lining up with TRBD2. V gave up 6 bases and J gave up 3 bases; unmatched junction bases: 27. Germline V CDR1 and CDR2: SEHNR, FQNEAQ (reference sequence). The CDR3 extends over 21 amino acids. The CDR3 DNA reads TGTGCCAGCAGTCTTGGGTTGACCGGGACTAGCAGCGTAAAGCTCTACTACGAGCAGTACTTC. This translates into CASSLGLTGTSSVKLYYEQYF.

This sequence joins TRBV27 and TRBJ2-3, with D perhaps matching TRBD2 (6 bases). This CDR3 region has 14 residues. CDR1 and CDR2 from the germline V gene are MNHEY and SMNVEV (reference sequence). V lost 9 bases to trimming and J lost 0 bases, with 13 bases between them. The CDR3 bases are TGTGCCAGTAGGCGGGGAACTAGCACAGATACGCAGTATTTT. This encodes CASRRGTSTDTQYF.

This sequence joins TRBV4-2 and TRBJ2-2; tentatively, D is TRBD2 (6 bases). The V gene lost 3 bases and the J gene lost 0 bases, with 11 bases spanning the gap. CDR1 LGHNA and CDR2 YNFKEQ come from the germline V gene. The CDR3 runs 16 residues. This CDR3 is CASSHPGVSNTGELFF. CDR3 in DNA: TGTGCCAGCAGCCACCCGGGGGTTTCGAACACCGGGGAGCTGTTTTTT.

The rearrangement uses TRBV12-3 or TRBV12-4 and TRBJ2-3; no reliable D call. V was clipped by 7 bases and J by 2 bases, with 22 bases between them. The CDR3 is made up of 17 amino acids. Here the CDR3 reads CASTAVRAKTITDTQYF. The CDR3 nucleotides read TGTGCCAGCACCGCCGTTAGGGCAAAAACGATCACAGATACGCAGTATTTT.

The rearrangement joins TRBV19 to TRBJ2-7, with D maybe TRBD2 (5 bases). This CDR3 has 13 amino acids. CDR1 and CDR2 from the germline V gene are LNHDA and SQIVND (reference sequence). The germline V and J ends were trimmed by 5 bases and 7 bases, with 15 bases remaining between them. The CDR3 loop reads CASSAFTTGEQYF. Written as DNA, the CDR3 is TGTGCCAGTAGTGCGTTTACCACGGGGGAGCAGTACTTC.

A remark on this clonotype: One end of the junction does not line up with germline, which may come from a read error. The gene calls are TRBV11-2 and TRBJ1-2; no clear D. The V gene's germline CDR1 is SGHAT and CDR2 FQNNGV. This CDR3 is built from 15 residues. The CDR3 DNA follows: TGTGCCAGCAGCTTAATTGGCATGTCCCGCTATGGCTGCACCTTC. It encodes CASSLIGMSRYGCTF. The full variable domain, with the rest looked up from reference TRBV11-2 and TRBJ1-2, is EAGVAQSPRYKIIEKRQSVAFWCNPISGHATLYWYQQILGQGPKLLIQFQNNGVVDDSQLPKDRFSAERLKGVDSTLKIQPAKLEDSAVYLCASSLIGMSRYGCTFGSGTRLTVV.